Listed below are T cell receptor beta chains from one sample, sequenced in a study of blood T cell repertoires in COVID-19. The data were produced by immunoSEQ multiplex PCR, yet TCRdb's version contains in-frame clones alone and is incomplete. The table has some 250,000 clones, approximately 85% seen once. What was sequenced was PBMCs or T cells enriched from blood (not recorded which). The source is a woman aged 50 to 60 who had recovered from COVID-19. Each CDR3 is given with its conserved first and last residue. A D gene is named only where the DNA matches it firmly. Size is omitted from some rows. Given values are once, few, many or a class for expanded clones.

>-|TRBJ1-3|-|TRBV5-4
CASSWMGAISGNTIYF
TGTGCCAGCAGCTGGATGGGGGCGATCTCTGGAAACACCATATATTTT
>-|TRBJ2-5|-|TRBV18
CASSPLDSGDGAQYF
TGTGCCAGCTCACCATTGGACAGTGGTGACGGGGCCCAGTACTTC
>-|TRBJ2-7|-|TRBV28
CASSLRVRAPVREQYF
TGTGCCAGCAGTTTACGGGTGAGGGCGCCAGTTCGCGAGCAGTACTTC
>-|TRBJ2-5|TRBD1|TRBV5-5
CASSQLGQGARETQYF
TGTGCCAGCAGCCAATTGGGACAGGGGGCGCGGGAGACCCAGTACTTC
>-|TRBJ2-7|TRBD2|TRBV29-1
CSVVHGGTYEQYF
TGCAGCGTTGTCCACGGGGGGACCTACGAGCAGTACTTC
>-|TRBJ1-2|-|TRBV27
CASSIFQGVFGYTF
TGTGCCAGCAGTATTTTCCAGGGTGTCTTCGGCTACACCTTC
>-|TRBJ2-1|-|TRBV11-2
CASTEGVNEQFF
TGTGCCAGCACCGAGGGGGTGAATGAGCAGTTCTTC
>-|TRBJ2-3|TRBD2|TRBV5-1
CASSLNSGRVDTQYF
TGCGCCAGCAGCCTAAATAGCGGGAGGGTGGATACGCAGTATTTT
>-|TRBJ2-5|-|TRBV7-2
CASSPGVGETQYF
TGTGCCAGCAGCCCAGGGGTAGGGGAGACCCAGTACTTC
>-|TRBJ1-1|-|TRBV29-1
CSVVTVTEAFF
TGCAGCGTTGTGACAGTCACTGAAGCTTTCTTT
>-|TRBJ2-7|TRBD2|TRBV3-1/TRBV3-2
CASSQDRGSSYEQYF
TGTGCCAGCAGCCAAGATCGCGGGAGCAGCTACGAGCAGTACTTC
>-|TRBJ1-1|-|TRBV10-2
CASSDRLGVSEAFF
TGCGCCAGCAGTGACCGGTTGGGCGTCTCTGAAGCTTTCTTT
>-|TRBJ1-5|-|TRBV7-8
CASSLVSRARSEPQHF
TGTGCCAGCAGCTTGGTTTCCAGGGCCCGATCCGAGCCCCAGCATTTT
>-|TRBJ2-1|TRBD2|TRBV10-3
CAISALAGAGNEQFF
TGTGCCATCAGTGCCCTAGCGGGAGCAGGGAATGAGCAGTTCTTC
>-|TRBJ1-1|-|TRBV19
CASRERQRLMPEAFF
TGTGCCAGTAGGGAACGACAGCGATTGATGCCTGAAGCTTTCTTT
>once|TRBJ1-2|-|TRBV6-1
CASSEYSYGYTF
TGTGCCAGCAGTGAATATAGTTATGGCTACACCTTC
>-|TRBJ2-7|TRBD2|TRBV19
CASSIGLAGPYEQYF
TGTGCCAGTAGTATAGGACTAGCGGGACCCTACGAGCAGTACTTC
>-|TRBJ1-2|-|TRBV5-1
CASSLGLNYGYTF
TGCGCCAGCAGCCTGGGACTGAACTATGGCTACACCTTC
>-|TRBJ2-2|TRBD1|TRBV5-4
CASSSEAGTELGELFF
TGTGCCAGCAGCTCGGAGGCCGGGACAGAGCTCGGGGAGCTGTTTTTT
>-|TRBJ2-5|TRBD2|TRBV6-5
CASSPLAGFVETQYF
TGTGCCAGCAGTCCCTTAGCGGGATTCGTTGAGACCCAGTACTTC
>-|TRBJ1-2|-|TRBV28
CASGQSNYGYTF
TGTGCCAGCGGGCAGTCTAACTATGGCTACACCTTC
>-|TRBJ2-7|-|TRBV11-2
CASSLGASGAYEQYF
TGTGCCAGCAGCTTAGGGGCCTCGGGGGCCTACGAGCAGTACTTC